A single sample gave rise to the 25 T cell receptor beta chains below, sequenced in a study of T cell repertoires in cytomegalovirus infection. MiXCR, applied by TCRdb to the reads, yields one record per CDR3 protein. Altogether around 95,000 distinct CDR3 sequences are present, 25% to 30% being singletons, with the ten largest covering roughly 70%. The antigens these receptors bind are not known. The sample consisted of CD8+ T cells from cultured PBMCs, taken from culture after CMV antigen stimulation. Receptors originate from a human donor in good health (CMV status not recorded). Some clones in this sample may be carry-over from other donors' samples.

Many counts were recorded for this clonotype. The chain is built from TRBV5-5 and TRBJ2-1; a weak D match, TRBD1 (5 bases). Trimming removed 4 bases at V and 5 bases at J, with 22 bases between. This CDR3 is 17 amino acids long. Per the germline V gene, CDR1 is SGHKS and CDR2 is YYEKEE (reference sequence). The CDR3 DNA reads TGTGCCAGCAGCGTGGAACCAACCAGGACACCTCACAATGAGCAGTTCTTC. This gives the protein CASSVEPTRTPHNEQFF.

The chain joins TRBV7-2 to TRBJ1-5, with no clear D. Germline CDR1 SGHTA, CDR2 FQGNSA. This CDR3 is 14 amino acids long. V lost 6 bases and J 0 bases, leaving 9 bases between the germline ends. This CDR3 is CASSWTDSNQPQHF. The CDR3, as DNA: TGTGCCAGCAGTTGGACTGATAGCAATCAGCCCCAGCATTTT.

This clonotype was observed many times. This sequence joins TRBV6-4 and TRBJ2-7, with a tentative D call TRBD2 (5 bases). This CDR3 comprises 15 residues. V gave up 0 bases and J gave up 7 bases, with 16 bases separating them. Germline CDR1 is MRHNA and CDR2 is SNTAGT. The CDR3 bases are TGTGCCAGCAGTGACTCCGGAGACGGGGTGGGGGAGCAGTACTTC. Its protein is CASSDSGDGVGEQYF.

The chain uses TRBV27 and TRBJ2-7, with 8 bases that match TRBD2. The CDR3 loop spans 13 amino acids. V lost 8 bases and J lost 6; bases outside the gene matches: 9. Germline loops: CDR1 MNHEY, CDR2 SMNVEV (reference sequence). CDR3 sequence (DNA): TGTGCCAGCGGTAGCGGGGTAAGGATCGAGCAGTACTTC. Translating gives CASGSGVRIEQYF.

In its sample, this clonotype was seen many times. V usage is TRBV7-2 and J usage is TRBJ1-6, with 11 positions matching TRBD1. Germline values: CDR1 SGHTA, CDR2 FQGNSA. The CDR3 consists of 20 residues. Trimming removed 4 bases from V and 5 bases from J; junction bases left unmatched: 16. DNA of the CDR3: TGTGCCAGCAGCTCGAAACCGGGACAGGGGGTTCAGGGCAATAATTCACCCCTCCACTTT. Translated: CASSSKPGQGVQGNNSPLHF.

The chain links TRBV2 to TRBJ2-7; the D gene is possibly TRBD1 (6 bases). This CDR3 comprises 15 residues. V was trimmed by 3 bases and J by 7 bases, leaving 19 bases between them. CDR1 and CDR2 (germline): SNHLY, FYNNEI. In DNA, the CDR3 is TGTGCCAGCAGTGAGGACATTACAGGGTCGACAGAGCAGTACTTC. This translates into CASSEDITGSTEQYF.

The chain combines TRBV18 with TRBJ1-2; no clear D. The CDR3 spans 14 residues. From germline, CDR1 is KGHSH and CDR2 LQKENI. The V gene lost 1 base and the J gene lost 6 bases, with 12 bases spanning the gap. Written as DNA, the CDR3 is TGTGCCAGCTCACCACTCGGGGAATCGGATGGCTACACCTTC. Translated, it gives CASSPLGESDGYTF.

This clonotype came up a few times. The chain couples TRBV7-9 to TRBJ2-4; D gene uncertain. CDR1 is SEHNR, CDR2 FQNEAQ, per germline (reference sequence). This CDR3 has 17 amino acids. V was cut by 5 bases and J by 1 base, with 18 bases left in between. The chain's CDR3 is CASSPTAWITAKNIQYF. The CDR3 coding sequence is TGTGCCAGCAGCCCCACCGCGTGGATAACGGCCAAAAACATTCAGTACTTC.

The chain joins TRBV13 to TRBJ1-2; no clear D gene. The CDR3 covers 14 residues. Trimming cost V 5 bases and J 4 bases, with 14 bases left between them. CDR1 and CDR2 from the germline V gene are PRHDT and FYEKMQ (reference sequence). The CDR3, as DNA: TGTGCCAGCAGCGGCCAAGACCGGACCTATGGCTACACCTTC. Residues: CASSGQDRTYGYTF.

The gene calls are TRBV6-5 and TRBJ2-1; 8 bases map to TRBD2. V gave up 5 bases and J gave up 7 bases; unmatched junction bases: 16. The germline V gene has CDR1 MNHEY and CDR2 SVGAGI. CDR3 length equals 17 residues. The CDR3 region has the DNA TGTGCCAGCAGTCCGCGGGGCGGGGGGACCTACGGAAATGAGCAGTTCTTC. It translates to CASSPRGGGTYGNEQFF.

This clonotype was seen a handful of times. This chain uses TRBV9 with TRBJ1-1; D is perhaps TRBD1 (5 bases). The CDR3 sequence is 12 residues long. Germline CDR1 reads SGDLS; CDR2 reads YYNGEE. With 0 bases removed from V and 8 bases from J, the gap between germline ends came to 8 bases. The CDR3 region has the DNA TGTGCCAGCAGCGTAGGTGGGGGGGAAGCTTTCTTT. This translates into CASSVGGGEAFF.

The chain joins TRBV7-2 to TRBJ1-3; D unclear. The germline gives CDR1 SGHTA, CDR2 FQGNSA. V gave up 3 bases and J gave up 0 bases, with 6 bases separating them. The CDR3 consists of 14 residues. CDR3 nucleotides: TGTGCCAGCAGCTTGGACCTCTCTGGAAACACCATATATTTT. Translating it yields CASSLDLSGNTIYF.

This clonotype was counted only a few times. This chain connects TRBV7-3 to TRBJ1-1, with no clear D. The CDR3 sequence is 13 residues long. V lost 1 base and J 4 bases, leaving 7 bases between the germline ends. CDR1 SGHTA and CDR2 FQGTGA come from the germline V gene. CDR3 loop: CASSLSAGTEAFF. As DNA, the CDR3 is TGTGCCAGCAGCTTAAGTGCGGGCACTGAAGCTTTCTTT.

There are a few counts of this clonotype. The rearrangement links TRBV27 to TRBJ1-3; the D is unclear. The germline CDR1 and CDR2 sequences are MNHEY and SMNVEV (reference sequence). There are 15 residues in the CDR3. With 2 bases removed from V and 0 bases from J, the gap between germline ends came to 8 bases. CDR3 DNA: TGTGCCAGCAGTTTAGTCGGAAGCTCTGGAAACACCATATATTTT. This encodes CASSLVGSSGNTIYF.

This clonotype was picked up many times. The chain joins TRBV7-2 to TRBJ2-2, with D maybe TRBD2 (7 bases). The CDR3 has 18 amino acids. Germline-derived CDR1 and CDR2 are SGHTA and FQGNSA. The V end lost 2 bases, the J end lost 6 bases, and 22 bases lay between the germline ends. The CDR3 is CASSLSWRGPTSSGELFF. The CDR3 bases are TGTGCCAGCAGCTTAAGCTGGCGGGGGCCAACAAGTTCCGGGGAGCTGTTTTTT.

CDR3 in DNA: TGTGCCAGCAGCTTAGCCCTTAACAATGAGCAGTTCTTC. Its protein is CASSLALNNEQFF. This chain links TRBV11-2 with TRBJ2-1, with D unclear. V lost 1 base, J lost 5 bases, and 6 bases lay in between. This CDR3 is built from 13 residues. Germline CDR1 SGHAT, CDR2 FQNNGV.

V and J are TRBV29-1 and TRBJ2-7, with D tentatively TRBD1 or TRBD2 (5 bases each). Germline assignment: CDR1 SQVTM and CDR2 ANQGSEA. V lost 4 bases to trimming and J lost 3 bases, with 13 bases between them. This CDR3 is built from 13 residues. The CDR3 nucleotides read TGCAGCGTTGTTTGGGGGTCTTTCTACGAGCAGTACTTC. This translates into CSVVWGSFYEQYF.

The chain has TRBV7-9 and TRBJ1-1, with a tentative D call TRBD1 (5 bases). Per the germline V gene, CDR1 is SEHNR and CDR2 is FQNEAQ (reference sequence). Trimming removed 1 base at V and 7 bases at J, with 10 bases between. This CDR3 spans 13 amino acids. The CDR3 nucleotides are TGTGCCAGCAGCTTAGGCAGGGTCGGTGAAGCTTTCTTT. It yields the protein CASSLGRVGEAFF.

This clonotype was seen repeatedly, ten times or more. The chain combines TRBV24-1 with TRBJ2-3; D might be TRBD1 (5 bases). The CDR3 has 17 amino acids. Trimming took off 4 bases at V and 0 bases at J, with 16 bases between the two ends. Germline lookup yields CDR1 KGHDR and CDR2 SFDVKD. Written as DNA, the CDR3 is TGTGCCACCAGTGACCTGGACAAGAGCCTTAGCACAGATACGCAGTATTTT. It yields the protein CATSDLDKSLSTDTQYF.

V usage is TRBV5-6 and J usage is TRBJ1-2, with D maybe TRBD1 (5 bases). Trimming cost V 2 bases and J 8 bases, with 10 bases left between them. This CDR3 is 12 amino acids long. CDR1 and CDR2 from the germline V gene are SGHDT and YYEEEE. The CDR3 spells CASSFGGGGYTF. In DNA form, the CDR3 reads TGTGCCAGCAGCTTTGGTGGGGGAGGCTACACCTTC.

The J gene is TRBJ1-2, the V gene TRBV6-6; D might be TRBD1 (5 bases). Looked up from germline, CDR1 is MNHNY and CDR2 is SVGAGI (reference sequence). V dropped 5 bases and J dropped 0 bases, with 7 bases sitting between them. The CDR3 has 13 residues. The DNA for the CDR3 is TGTGCCAGCAGTCTGACAGCTAACTATGGCTACACCTTC. It is translated as CASSLTANYGYTF.

This clonotype was detected only a few times. This rearrangement joins TRBV7-2 to TRBJ2-1; D is unclear. Between the trimmed V and J ends, which lost 5 bases and 0 bases, there was a span of 11 bases. The CDR3 is 15 residues long. Germline-derived CDR1 and CDR2 are SGHTA and FQGNSA. The CDR3 region has the DNA TGTGCCAGCAGCCCAGAAGGCTCCTCCTACAATGAGCAGTTCTTC. Translating it yields CASSPEGSSYNEQFF.

This chain connects TRBV7-6 to TRBJ2-3, with 8 positions matching TRBD1. The trim removed 2 bases at V and 4 bases at J, leaving 5 bases unmatched. Germline loops: CDR1 SGHVS, CDR2 FNYEAQ. This CDR3 has 15 amino acids. The CDR3 DNA is TGTGCCAGCAGCTTACCCCTACAGGGGGCAGATACGCAGTATTTT. Its translation is CASSLPLQGADTQYF.

The chain recombines TRBV4-2 with TRBJ2-5, with D perhaps matching TRBD2 (6 bases). The V and J ends lost 0 bases and 4 bases respectively, with 9 bases between them. The germline V gene encodes CDR1 LGHNA and CDR2 YNFKEQ. The CDR3 totals 14 residues. The CDR3 bases are TGTGCCAGCAGCCAAGATGCCGGGGGAGAGACCCAGTACTTC. Translating gives CASSQDAGGETQYF.

The chain carries TRBV20-1 and TRBJ2-5; 7 bases are a match to TRBD1. Germline lookup yields CDR1 DFQATT and CDR2 SNEGSKA (reference sequence). This CDR3 spans 15 amino acids. The V segment lost 6 bases and the J segment 6 bases; nucleotides outside the gene matches: 16. Here the CDR3 reads CSASTGDGRGKTQYF. In DNA form, the CDR3 reads TGCAGTGCGTCAACAGGGGATGGTAGGGGGAAGACCCAGTACTTC.